The clone carrying this T cell receptor (beta chain) was observed a handful of times. Losses at the gene ends were 0 bases for V and 0 bases for J; bases not matched to a gene: 5. The CDR3 length is 19 residues. These data are taken from a study of blood T cell repertoires in COVID-19. In the study overall: The United States, Italy and Spain provided the acute and convalescent COVID-19 samples.

Clones were read by immunoSEQ multiplex PCR, and TCRdb kept only the in-frame ones, dropping some. There are some 180,000 clones in the sample; approximately 90% occur only once, and around 2% lies in the top ten. Sequenced material: peripheral blood. This TCR came from a man aged 45-60 years who had recovered from COVID-19. This chain joins TRBV23-1 and TRBJ2-2, with 12 nucleotides matching TRBD2. TRBV23-1 is known as an ORF, though its function is uncertain. The CDR3 loop reads CASSQSRLAGGSNTGELFF. The CDR3 bases are TGCGCCAGCAGTCAATCTCGCCTAGCGGGAGGGTCGAACACCGGGGAGCTGTTTTTT.